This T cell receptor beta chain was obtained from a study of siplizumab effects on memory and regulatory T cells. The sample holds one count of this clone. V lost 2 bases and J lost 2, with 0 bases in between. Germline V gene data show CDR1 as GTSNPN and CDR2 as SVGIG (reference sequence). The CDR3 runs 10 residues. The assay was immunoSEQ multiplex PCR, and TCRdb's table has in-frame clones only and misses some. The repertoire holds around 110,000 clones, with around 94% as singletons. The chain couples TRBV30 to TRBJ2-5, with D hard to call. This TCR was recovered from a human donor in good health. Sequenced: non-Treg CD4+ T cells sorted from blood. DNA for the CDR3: TGTGCCTGGAGTCAAGAGACCCAGTACTTC. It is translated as CAWSQETQYF.